The TCR beta chain under discussion was sequenced for a study of cytomegalovirus exposure and HLA in healthy donors. Study-level results: Overall, some 160 TCR beta chains were annotated as cytomegalovirus-associated. Per a later analysis, HLA-associated TCR beta chains showed more clonal expansion than other, equally common TCR beta chains.

Trimming took 6 bases from V and 5 from J; bases not matched to a gene: 8. The germline CDR1 and CDR2 sequences are SGHAT and FQNNGV. This CDR3 comprises 15 residues. Regarding this clone: What it binds is not known.

A multiplex PCR was run with 60 Vbeta primers and 13 Jbeta primers. Produced via immunoSEQ multiplex PCR; TCRdb's table is partial and in-frame only. The sample records over 150,000 clones, 70% to 90% being singletons. The receptor was derived from a woman aged 40 to 49 in good health and CMV-seropositive. This chain links TRBV11-2 with TRBJ2-7; 12 bases line up with TRBD1. Source material: PBMCs. This CDR3 is CASRFPGQGAHEQYF. The CDR3 nucleotides are TGTGCCAGCAGGTTTCCGGGACAGGGGGCCCACGAGCAGTACTTC.